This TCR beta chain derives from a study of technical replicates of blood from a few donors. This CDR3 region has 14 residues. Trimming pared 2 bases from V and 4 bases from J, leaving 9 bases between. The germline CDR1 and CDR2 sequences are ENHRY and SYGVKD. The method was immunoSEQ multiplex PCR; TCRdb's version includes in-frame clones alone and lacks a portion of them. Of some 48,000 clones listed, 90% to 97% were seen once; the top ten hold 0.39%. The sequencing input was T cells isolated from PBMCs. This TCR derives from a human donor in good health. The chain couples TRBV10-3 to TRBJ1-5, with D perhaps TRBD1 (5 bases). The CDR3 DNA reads TGTGCCATCAGTGAGAGTGGGGGGAATCAGCCCCAGCATTTT. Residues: CAISESGGNQPQHF.